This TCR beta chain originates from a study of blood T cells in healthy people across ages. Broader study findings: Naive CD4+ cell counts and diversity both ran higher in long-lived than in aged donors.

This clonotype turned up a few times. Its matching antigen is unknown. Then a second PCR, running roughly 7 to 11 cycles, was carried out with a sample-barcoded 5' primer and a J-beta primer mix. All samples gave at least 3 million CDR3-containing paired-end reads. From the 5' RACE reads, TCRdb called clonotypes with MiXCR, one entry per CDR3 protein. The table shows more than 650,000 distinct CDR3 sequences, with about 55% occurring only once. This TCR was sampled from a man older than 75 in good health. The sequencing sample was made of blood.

In nucleotides, the CDR3 is TGTGCCAGCAGCTGGTCTATGGGGGAGCAGTTCTTC. Residues: CASSWSMGEQFF. This rearrangement joins TRBV5-6 to TRBJ2-1; D ambiguous. The CDR3 has 12 amino acids. Trimming stripped 3 bases from V and 10 bases from J, with 11 bases between. CDR1 is SGHDT, CDR2 YYEEEE, per germline. Full variable domain (remainder filled in from reference TRBV5-6 and TRBJ2-1): DAGVTQSPTHLIKTRGQQVTLRCSPKSGHDTVSWYQQALGQGPQFIFQYYEEEERQRGNFPDRFSGHQFPNYSSELNVNALLLGDSALYLCASSWSMGEQFFGPGTRLTVL.